What follows is one T cell receptor (beta chain) and its context. The antigen is unknown. The data were produced by immunoSEQ multiplex PCR, yet TCRdb's version contains in-frame clones alone and is incomplete. Of about 25,000 clones listed, about four fifths are singletons. The data were obtained in a study of OX40 agonist ivuxolimab in advanced cancers. Study-wide results and caveats: Clonal expansion was among the lowest in partial responders at 0.1-3.0 mg/kg, especially CD8+. At 0.1 to 3.0 mg/kg, clonal expansion of CD4+ and CD8+ blood T cells had occurred by week 6.

The specimen was CD4+ or CD8+ T cells sorted from blood, collected in a trial of the OX40 agonist ivuxolimab. This TCR derives from an adult with an advanced solid tumor such as melanoma, head and neck, liver or kidney cancer.

CDR3 nucleotide sequence: TGTGCCAGCAGCTTAGCCGGGACTCCTAGCACAGATACGCAGTATTTT. Its protein is CASSLAGTPSTDTQYF. The chain joins TRBV7-8 to TRBJ2-3; a weak D match, TRBD2 (6 bases). This CDR3 has 16 residues. Germline CDR1 reads SGHVS; CDR2 reads FQNEAQ. Trimming shortened V by 0 bases and J by 0 bases, and 10 bases separated the two germline ends.